A single sample gave rise to the 24 T cell receptor beta chains below, sequenced in a study of cytomegalovirus exposure and HLA in healthy donors. PCR primers comprised 60 Vbeta and 13 Jbeta primers. The assay was immunoSEQ multiplex PCR, and TCRdb's table has in-frame clones only and misses some. Here the sample spans more than 200,000 clones, roughly 80% being singletons. Source material: PBMCs. The receptors originated from a man aged 40-49 years in good health and CMV-seronegative.

The rearrangement uses TRBV18 and TRBJ1-2; D perhaps matches TRBD1 (5 bases). The CDR3 extends over 15 amino acids. Trimming removed 6 bases from V and 5 bases from J, with 19 bases in between. The germline gives CDR1 KGHSH, CDR2 LQKENI. The CDR3 coding sequence is TGTGCCAGCTCTCGCGGCTGGGGGGAGGAATATGGCTACACCTTC. Translated, it gives CASSRGWGEEYGYTF.

The chain uses TRBV19 and TRBJ2-7; D gene uncertain. The V end lost 1 base, the J end lost 3 bases, and 7 bases lay between the germline ends. The CDR3 runs to 13 residues. Per the germline V gene, CDR1 is LNHDA and CDR2 is SQIVND (reference sequence). CDR3 bases: TGTGCCAGTAGTATAGTTATAAACTACGAGCAGTACTTC. Protein product: CASSIVINYEQYF.

This chain uses TRBV5-1 with TRBJ1-1; no clear D. Per germline, CDR1 SGHRS and CDR2 YFSETQ. The CDR3 is 14 amino acids. Deletions cut 7 bases from V and 5 bases from J, with 18 bases between. The chain's CDR3 is CASFLTVSSTEAFF. Written as DNA, the CDR3 is TGCGCCAGCTTTCTGACTGTATCCTCTACTGAAGCTTTCTTT.

This clone was seen only a few times. The chain joins TRBV4-3 to TRBJ2-3; D is possibly TRBD2 (7 bases). V was pared by 5 bases and J by 3 bases, with 21 bases between. CDR1 and CDR2 from the germline V gene are LGHNA and YSLEER. CDR3 size: 17 residues. CDR3 nucleotides: TGCGCCAGCAGCGGGGGGGGCGGGCCCCGGCGTACAGATACGCAGTATTTT. Its translation is CASSGGGGPRRTDTQYF.

V usage is TRBV15 and J usage is TRBJ1-6; D not resolved. The CDR3 runs to 12 residues. V gave up 5 bases and J gave up 10 bases, with 9 bases separating them. Germline assignment: CDR1 LNHNV and CDR2 YYDKDF (reference sequence). The DNA of the CDR3 is TGTGCCACCAGCCCCGCTCAGTCACCCCTCCACTTT. Amino acid sequence: CATSPAQSPLHF.

The chain employs TRBV28 and TRBJ1-1, with 7 positions matching TRBD1. The CDR3 extends over 13 amino acids. Looked up from germline, CDR1 is MDHEN and CDR2 is SYDVKM. The V segment lost 5 bases and the J segment 4 bases; nucleotides outside the gene matches: 4. Here the CDR3 DNA reads TGTGCCAGCAGTCCGACAGGGTCCACTGAAGCTTTCTTT. It codes for CASSPTGSTEAFF.

CDR3 DNA sequence: TGTGCCAGCAGCTTAGATCAGGGGATGAACACTGAAGCTTTCTTT. As protein: CASSLDQGMNTEAFF. This chain uses TRBV13 with TRBJ1-1, with D perhaps matching TRBD1 (6 bases). Germline-derived CDR1 and CDR2 are PRHDT and FYEKMQ (reference sequence). The CDR3 spans 15 residues. V lost 1 base, J lost 0 bases, and 9 bases lay in between.

The J gene is TRBJ1-2, the V gene TRBV5-4; 8 positions match TRBD1. V lost 3 bases to trimming and J lost 4 bases; unmatched junction nucleotides: 14. Germline V gene data show CDR1 as SGHNT and CDR2 as YYREEE (reference sequence). This CDR3 region has 17 residues. The CDR3 spells CASSSYPGDRQGYGYTF. DNA of the CDR3: TGTGCCAGCAGCTCATATCCGGGGGACAGGCAGGGCTATGGCTACACCTTC. The variable domain in full, completed from reference TRBV5-4 and TRBJ1-2, reads ETGVTQSPTHLIKTRGQQVTLRCSSQSGHNTVSWYQQALGQGPQFIFQYYREEENGRGNFPPRFSGLQFPNYSSELNVNALELDDSALYLCASSSYPGDRQGYGYTFGSGTRLTVV.

V usage is TRBV6-4 and J usage is TRBJ2-6; TRBD2 agrees at 10 bases. Per germline, CDR1 MRHNA and CDR2 SNTAGT. The V gene end was trimmed by 5 bases and the J gene end by 2 bases; junction bases not matched to a gene: 0. There are 15 residues in the CDR3. CDR3 in DNA: TGTGCCAGCAGTAGCGGGGGGGCTGGGGCCAACGTCCTGACTTTC. It encodes CASSSGGAGANVLTF.

This chain links TRBV7-9 with TRBJ1-2; no reliable D call. Trimming removed 4 bases at V and 0 bases at J, with 9 bases between. CDR1 is SEHNR and CDR2 is FQNEAQ in the germline V gene (reference sequence). The CDR3 is 14 residues long. CDR3 amino acids: CASSSEAANYGYTF. For the CDR3, the DNA is TGTGCCAGCAGCTCTGAGGCAGCTAACTATGGCTACACCTTC.

To note about this clone: Mismatch with germline at one junction end may stem from a read error. The V gene is TRBV6-4, the J gene TRBJ2-3, with 10 bases matching TRBD2. The CDR3 loop spans 15 amino acids. Looked up from germline, CDR1 is MRHNA and CDR2 is SNTAGT. The CDR3 is CATRERGGVTDAQYF. The CDR3 DNA sequence: TGTGCCACGAGGGAGCGGGGGGGCGTCACAGATGCGCAGTATTTT.

This rearrangement joins TRBV2 to TRBJ1-1; TRBD1 matches 7 bases. Losses at the gene ends were 6 bases for V and 8 bases for J; bases not matched to a gene: 3. Germline assignment: CDR1 SNHLY and CDR2 FYNNEI. The length of the CDR3 is 11 residues. The CDR3 nucleotides read TGTGCCAGCAGGGGGACAGTAGAAGCTTTCTTT. The encoded protein is CASRGTVEAFF.

The chain uses TRBV19 and TRBJ1-5; possible D gene TRBD1, 5 bases. Germline CDR1 and CDR2: LNHDA and SQIVND (reference sequence). The CDR3 is 13 residues long. The ends were cut back, 8 bases at V and 2 bases at J, with 10 bases in the middle. The DNA for the CDR3 is TGTGCCAGTTCCAGGGAGGGCAATCAGCCCCAGCATTTT. Its translation: CASSREGNQPQHF.

J is TRBJ1-2 and V is TRBV7-9; D is unclear. The ends were cut back, 5 bases at V and 3 bases at J, with 16 bases in the middle. CDR1 SEHNR and CDR2 FQNEAQ come from the germline V gene (reference sequence). The CDR3 sequence is 15 residues long. CDR3 sequence (DNA): TGTGCCAGCAGCCCATGGACTGGGTGGGACTATGGCTACACCTTC. Amino acid sequence: CASSPWTGWDYGYTF.

Remarks on this clone: Distinct nucleotide sequences in the sample also encode this CDR3. The chain couples TRBV7-9 to TRBJ1-6, with TRBD1 matching 10 bases. V shed 2 bases and J 7 bases; nucleotides not matched to a gene: 5. From germline, CDR1 is SEHNR and CDR2 FQNEAQ (reference sequence). CDR3 size: 16 residues. CDR3 protein: CASSLTGGQGNSPLHF. CDR3 nucleotide sequence: TGTGCCAGCAGCTTAACGGGGGGACAGGGGAATTCACCCCTCCACTTT. Drawing the rest from reference TRBV7-9 and TRBJ1-6, the complete variable domain is DTGVSQNPRHKITKRGQNVTFRCDPISEHNRLYWYRQTLGQGPEFLTYFQNEAQLEKSRLLSDRFSAERPKGSFSTLEIQRTEQGDSAMYLCASSLTGGQGNSPLHFGNGTRLTVT.

The CDR3 spells CASRPGQGAGEQYF. DNA for the CDR3: TGTGCCAGCAGACCGGGACAGGGGGCAGGCGAGCAGTACTTC. The rearrangement joins TRBV7-2 to TRBJ2-7; 12 nucleotides line up with TRBD1. V gave up 6 bases and J gave up 6 bases; unmatched junction bases: 6. Germline V CDR1 and CDR2: SGHTA, FQGNSA. The CDR3 is 14 residues long.

V gene TRBV28 combines with J gene TRBJ1-2, with a weak D call TRBD1 (5 bases). Trimming took 3 bases from V and 8 from J, leaving 10 bases between them. Germline-derived CDR1 and CDR2 are MDHEN and SYDVKM. The CDR3 loop spans 12 amino acids. The CDR3 loop is CASSLRDWGYTF. For the CDR3, the DNA is TGTGCCAGCAGTTTGAGGGACTGGGGCTACACCTTC.

The chain combines TRBV28 with TRBJ2-7; D perhaps matches TRBD1 (6 bases). CDR1 is MDHEN, CDR2 SYDVKM, per germline. The CDR3 has 13 amino acids. The V gene lost 5 bases and the J gene lost 3 bases, with 11 bases spanning the gap. The CDR3 loop is CASSRDMDYEQYF. CDR3 coding DNA: TGTGCCAGCAGTCGGGACATGGACTACGAGCAGTACTTC.

Here the CDR3 DNA reads TGTGCCAGCAACTCAAACGGACAGGAGGAAAATCAGCCCCAGCATTTT. Its translation is CASNSNGQEENQPQHF. This rearrangement joins TRBV5-6 to TRBJ1-5, with TRBD1 identical over 7 bases. CDR1 is SGHDT, CDR2 YYEEEE, per germline. This CDR3 is 16 amino acids long. V dropped 6 bases and J dropped 4; count of bases not matched to a gene: 13.

The chain has TRBV27 and TRBJ2-7; D is possibly TRBD1 (6 bases). Trimming removed 4 bases from V and 4 bases from J, with 14 bases in between. The germline V gene has CDR1 MNHEY and CDR2 SMNVEV (reference sequence). The CDR3 consists of 14 residues. The CDR3 nucleotides read TGTGCCAGCAGTTATACTAACAGGGTGTACGAGCAGTACTTC. This sequence encodes CASSYTNRVYEQYF.

CDR3 amino acids: CATKTGGRSYEQYF. DNA of the CDR3: TGTGCCACCAAAACTGGCGGGAGATCCTACGAGCAGTACTTC. The gene calls are TRBV2 and TRBJ2-7, with 7 bases aligning to TRBD2. Germline-derived CDR1 and CDR2 are SNHLY and FYNNEI. This CDR3 has 14 amino acids. Trimming at V came to 10 bases and at J to 1 base, leaving 10 bases not matched to a gene. The variable domain in full, completed from reference TRBV2 and TRBJ2-7, reads EPEVTQTPSHQVTQMGQEVILRCVPISNHLYFYWYRQILGQKVEFLVSFYNNEISEKSEIFDDQFSVERPDGSNFTLKIRSTKLEDSAMYFCATKTGGRSYEQYFGPGTRLTVT.

The chain joins TRBV29-1 to TRBJ2-5; 8 nucleotides match TRBD1. The CDR3 runs 16 residues. Unmatched junction bases numbered 13, after V lost 2 bases and J lost 5 bases. The V gene's germline CDR1 is SQVTM and CDR2 ANQGSEA. CDR3 in amino acids: CSVESRGLKGWETQYF. CDR3 DNA sequence: TGCAGCGTTGAATCCAGGGGGCTAAAAGGATGGGAGACCCAGTACTTC.

V and J are TRBV6-5 and TRBJ1-2; weak D call: TRBD1 (5 bases). Germline CDR1 reads MNHEY; CDR2 reads SVGAGI. This CDR3 has 14 amino acids. Trimming took off 7 bases at V and 8 bases at J, with 20 bases between the two ends. CDR3 DNA sequence: TGTGCCAGCACCCCCAGGAGGGGCCGGGGAGGCTACACCTTC. The encoded protein is CASTPRRGRGGYTF.

V and J are TRBV28 and TRBJ2-3, with D maybe TRBD2 (6 bases). V lost 6 bases and J lost 4, with 11 bases in between. Germline-derived CDR1 and CDR2 are MDHEN and SYDVKM. This CDR3 has 13 amino acids. In DNA, the CDR3 is TGTGCCAGCAGCGGGGAGCGGGCAGATACGCAGTATTTT. Protein sequence: CASSGERADTQYF. Combining the CDR3 with reference TRBV28 and TRBJ2-3 gives the whole variable domain DVKVTQSSRYLVKRTGEKVFLECVQDMDHENMFWYRQDPGLGLRLIYFSYDVKMKEKGDIPEGYSVSREKKERFSLILESASTNQTSMYLCASSGERADTQYFGPGTRLTVL.